These T cell receptor beta chains were read from a single sample in a study of early T cells in non-severe SARS-CoV-2 infection. TCRdb re-called the 5' RACE reads through MiXCR, storing one row per CDR3 protein. The data contain 40,000 to 45,000 distinct CDR3 sequences, over 9% of them singletons. Source material: whole blood. All receptors derive from an adult who was a healthcare worker with PCR-confirmed SARS-CoV-2 infection or an uninfected control (not recorded which). Both conserved end residues are part of each CDR3. Fields, in order: CDR3 length, D gene, V gene, J gene, clone size, CDR3 DNA, CDR3 protein. The D gene is left open where the match is weak. Not every row has a clone size; where given, it reads once, few, many or a size class.

length: 17; D: TRBD2; V: TRBV4-3; J: TRBJ2-1; size: few; DNA: TGCGCCAGCAGCCACAAGACCGGCGGGAGCCTAACGGATGAGCAGTTCTTC; CDR3: CASSHKTGGSLTDEQFF
length: 16; D: TRBD2; V: TRBV7-2; J: TRBJ2-2; size: -; DNA: TGTGCCAGCAGCTTAGGTGGACTAGCGGGGGCCGGGGAGCTGTTTTTT; CDR3: CASSLGGLAGAGELFF
length: 12; D: -; V: TRBV29-1; J: TRBJ2-2; size: -; DNA: TGCAGCGTTGACAGTCACACCGGGGAGCTGTTTTTT; CDR3: CSVDSHTGELFF
length: 12; D: -; V: TRBV21-1; J: TRBJ1-1; size: few; DNA: TGTGCCAGCAGAACCGGGACAGGTGAAGCTTTCTTT; CDR3: CASRTGTGEAFF
length: 14; D: -; V: TRBV6-2/TRBV6-3; J: TRBJ2-7; size: -; DNA: TGTGCCAGCAGTTACTCGGCAGGTGGAGGGACAGTCCCATTC; CDR3: CASSYSAGGGTVPF
length: 13; D: -; V: TRBV7-9; J: TRBJ1-5; size: -; DNA: TGTGCCAGCAGCCTTACGACCCAGCAGCCCCAGCATTTT; CDR3: CASSLTTQQPQHF
length: 15; D: TRBD1; V: TRBV6-4; J: TRBJ1-1; size: medium-sized; DNA: TGTGCCAGCAGTGACTCCGGGACAGGCGGTACTGAAGCTTTCTTT; CDR3: CASSDSGTGGTEAFF
length: 13; D: -; V: TRBV7-7; J: TRBJ2-7; size: few; DNA: TGTGCTAGCAGCATAGGGATTTCCTACGAGCAGTACTTC; CDR3: CASSIGISYEQYF
length: 12; D: -; V: TRBV11-2; J: TRBJ2-3; size: many; DNA: TGTGCCAGCAGCCCCGAGGCAGATACGCAGTATTTT; CDR3: CASSPEADTQYF
length: 14; D: TRBD2; V: TRBV9; J: TRBJ2-3; size: -; DNA: TGTGCCAGTGTTACAGCGGGAGGGGACGGTACGCAGTATTTT; CDR3: CASVTAGGDGTQYF
length: 14; D: TRBD1; V: TRBV7-2; J: TRBJ2-7; size: -; DNA: TGTGCCAGCAGCTTTGGGACAGGCTCCTACGAGCAGTACTTC; CDR3: CASSFGTGSYEQYF
length: 12; D: -; V: TRBV5-6; J: TRBJ2-5; size: few; DNA: TGTGCCAGCAGCTTGATAAAAGAGACCCAGTACTTC; CDR3: CASSLIKETQYF
length: 14; D: -; V: TRBV5-1; J: TRBJ2-7; size: few; DNA: TGCGCCAGCAGCTTGGCCAGTCACTCCTACGAGCAGTACTTC; CDR3: CASSLASHSYEQYF
length: 16; D: TRBD2; V: TRBV7-2; J: TRBJ2-4; size: many; DNA: TGTGCCAGCAGCTTAGTGCCAGCGGGAGGTCCTGGCATTCAGTACTTC; CDR3: CASSLVPAGGPGIQYF
length: 15; D: -; V: TRBV7-2; J: TRBJ1-4; size: many; DNA: TGTGCCAGCAGCTTAGCCAGGGGATCAAATGAAAAACTGTTTTTT; CDR3: CASSLARGSNEKLFF
length: 18; D: TRBD1; V: TRBV5-5; J: TRBJ1-4; size: -; DNA: TGTGCCAGCAACAATCTTTGGGGCGCAGGGGGCGCAGATGAAAAACTGTTTTTT; CDR3: CASNNLWGAGGADEKLFF
length: 10; D: TRBD2; V: TRBV29-1; J: TRBJ2-1; size: many; DNA: TGCAGCGTCCAACTAGCGGGAGTATTCTTC; CDR3: CSVQLAGVFF
length: 15; D: -; V: TRBV14; J: TRBJ2-7; size: -; DNA: TGTGCCAGCAGCCAAGACTCAGGATACTCCTACGAGCAGTACTTC; CDR3: CASSQDSGYSYEQYF
length: 12; D: -; V: TRBV11-1; J: TRBJ2-7; size: -; DNA: TGTGCCAGCAGCCGCCTTTCCGGGAGGCAGTACTTC; CDR3: CASSRLSGRQYF
length: 15; D: -; V: TRBV9; J: TRBJ2-3; size: few; DNA: TGTGCCAGCAGCGTTACCCTGGGGGGCACAGATACGCAGTATTTT; CDR3: CASSVTLGGTDTQYF
length: 16; D: -; V: TRBV12-3/TRBV12-4; J: TRBJ1-2; size: many; DNA: TGTGCCAGCAATCTAGGGCCAGGAGTTGGATTACATGGCTACACCTTC; CDR3: CASNLGPGVGLHGYTF
length: 14; D: TRBD1; V: TRBV28; J: TRBJ2-7; size: many; DNA: TGTGCCAGCAGAATACAGGGGCCCCGTTCGGGGCAGTACTTC; CDR3: CASRIQGPRSGQYF